This is a list of T cell receptor beta chains from one sample in a study of CD8 T cells in ankylosing spondylitis. From the 5' RACE reads, TCRdb called clonotypes with MiXCR, one entry per CDR3 protein. The sample holds 400,000 to 450,000 distinct CDR3 sequences, 17% seen once. The sample comprised blood, either unsorted or a sorted T cell fraction (not recorded which). Receptor source: a male donor with ankylosing spondylitis. The conserved cysteine and the conserved F or W are not part of the CDR3 here.

>TRBJ1-5|TRBV20-1
SASTGGRQPQH
>TRBJ2-2|TRBV5-1
ASSPSPGGTGELF
>TRBJ1-1|TRBV12-3/TRBV12-4
ASSLAPLGTEAF
>TRBJ1-3|TRBV5-5
ASSPLHDSGNTIY
>TRBJ2-6|TRBV7-6
ASSPRVQGQSGANVLT
>TRBJ2-1|TRBV6-1
ASTRRGGYNEQF
>TRBJ1-2|TRBV24-1
ATSDSPGGSGYT
>TRBJ2-3|TRBV5-5
ASTLLGGSADTQY
>TRBJ1-3|TRBV7-9
ASSSGLSGNTIY
>TRBJ2-1|TRBV5-1
ASSLVGNPVDEQF
>TRBJ2-2|TRBV12-3/TRBV12-4
TSSLSQGIFGVNTGELF
>TRBJ1-4|TRBV7-8
ASSLEEGKLF
>TRBJ1-1|TRBV7-9
ASSLAVVADKILEAF
>TRBJ2-5|TRBV20-1
SARVLTGTQETQY
>TRBJ2-4|TRBV12-3/TRBV12-4
ASSPGAKNIQY
>TRBJ2-7|TRBV3-1
ASSRGTYDEQY
>TRBJ1-2|TRBV7-2
ASSLDSLGGYT
>TRBJ1-1|TRBV12-3/TRBV12-4
ASRRGRITEAF
>TRBJ2-7|TRBV15
ATSREEGGSSYEQY